The 31 T cell receptor beta chains presented below share a single source sample, sequenced in a study of vaccination effects on CD4 cells after COVID-19. Ahead of sequencing, the ViraFEST assay grew antigen-specific CD4+ T cells using viral peptide pools. Researchers isolated CD4+ T cells once roughly nine days of culture had elapsed. The person was diagnosed with PCR-confirmed SARS-CoV-2 infection between March and December 2020. Assay used: immunoSEQ multiplex PCR; TCRdb lists only in-frame clones, some missing. The profile covers about 24,000 clones, with roughly three quarters appearing a single time and roughly 17% taken by the ten largest. Their target antigens are unknown. The sequencing here drew on CD4+ T cells from PBMCs cultured with SARS-CoV-2 spike peptides, taken before COVID-19 vaccination. The receptors come from a human donor who had a prior SARS-CoV-2 infection.

V and J are TRBV5-1 and TRBJ2-3; D uncertain. The CDR3 contains 12 residues. Trimming shortened V by 4 bases and J by 5 bases, and 8 bases separated the two germline ends. Germline V gene data show CDR1 as SGHRS and CDR2 as YFSETQ. CDR3 sequence (DNA): TGCGCCAGCAGCGTTCACAAAGATACGCAGTATTTT. This codes for CASSVHKDTQYF. The full variable domain, rest sourced from reference TRBV5-1 and TRBJ2-3, is KAGVTQTPRYLIKTRGQQVTLSCSPISGHRSVSWYQQTPGQGLQFLFEYFSETQRNKGNFPGRFSGRQFSNSRSEMNVSTLELGDSALYLCASSVHKDTQYFGPGTRLTVL.

The rearrangement links TRBV5-1 to TRBJ2-5; TRBD2 might be the D (6 bases). This CDR3 spans 13 amino acids. V was clipped by 2 bases and J by 5 bases, with 10 bases between them. CDR1 is SGHRS and CDR2 is YFSETQ in the germline V gene. The CDR3 reads CASSFPGVETQYF. The DNA of the CDR3 is TGCGCCAGCAGCTTCCCGGGGGTGGAGACCCAGTACTTC.

This CDR3 reads CSVQGSSYEQYF. The DNA of the CDR3 is TGCAGCGTTCAGGGGAGCTCCTACGAGCAGTACTTC. The chain joins TRBV29-1 to TRBJ2-7, with D tentatively TRBD1 (6 bases). The CDR3 covers 12 residues. Deletions cut 5 bases from V and 0 bases from J, with 8 bases between. Germline V gene data show CDR1 as SQVTM and CDR2 as ANQGSEA.

This clone is a singleton in its sample. The chain has TRBV7-9 and TRBJ2-3; D not resolved. Per germline, CDR1 SEHNR and CDR2 FQNEAQ (reference sequence). CDR3 length: 13 amino acids. V gave up 1 base and J gave up 5 bases, with 7 bases separating them. CDR3 sequence: CASSLVRGDTQYF. DNA of the CDR3: TGTGCCAGCAGCTTAGTAAGAGGAGATACGCAGTATTTT.

The CDR3 nucleotides read TGTGCCAGCAGCGTAGATTCCGGTAGGAGCGGGTCTTACAATGAGCAGTTCTTC. Protein: CASSVDSGRSGSYNEQFF. The chain links TRBV9 to TRBJ2-1; possibly TRBD2 for D (6 bases). The CDR3 contains 18 residues. Trimming took 0 bases from V and 4 from J, leaving 20 bases between them. Germline V gene sequence: CDR1 SGDLS, CDR2 YYNGEE.

This clone was counted a few times. This CDR3 is CASSLDYTTYNEQFF. The CDR3 nucleotides read TGTGCCAGCAGCCTCGACTATACCACCTACAATGAGCAGTTCTTC. V gene TRBV7-2 combines with J gene TRBJ2-1, with D maybe TRBD2 (5 bases). This CDR3 comprises 15 residues. Trimming removed 5 bases at V and 2 bases at J, with 13 bases between. Germline assignment: CDR1 SGHTA and CDR2 FQGNSA.

The chain combines TRBV3-1 (or the pseudogene TRBV3-2) with TRBJ2-7; maybe TRBD1 (5 bases). V shed 8 bases and J shed 6 bases, with 14 bases lying between them. Germline V gives CDR1 LGHDT, CDR2 YNNKEL (reference sequence). CDR3 length: 12 residues. This CDR3 reads CASGAGPSEQYF. The CDR3 coding sequence is TGTGCCAGCGGGGCCGGCCCCTCCGAGCAGTACTTC.

The V and J genes are TRBV2 and TRBJ1-2; D is possibly TRBD1 (5 bases). V lost 5 bases to trimming and J lost 2 bases, with 12 bases between them. Looked up from germline, CDR1 is SNHLY and CDR2 is FYNNEI. The CDR3 loop spans 14 amino acids. Written as DNA, the CDR3 is TGTGCCAGCAGTCCTGCCGGGGGAAACTATGGCTACACCTTC. Amino acids: CASSPAGGNYGYTF.

V is TRBV6-6 and J is TRBJ1-1, with a tentative D call TRBD1 (6 bases). The CDR3 contains 14 residues. Germline V lookup: CDR1 MNHNY, CDR2 SVGAGI (reference sequence). Trimming stripped 4 bases from V and 2 bases from J, with 11 bases between. This chain's CDR3 is CASSSDRFNTEAFF. The CDR3, as DNA: TGTGCCAGCAGTTCTGACAGGTTTAACACTGAAGCTTTCTTT.

The V and J genes are TRBV19 and TRBJ1-1; the D gene is possibly TRBD1 (6 bases). V was shortened by 3 bases and J by 8 bases, with 13 bases between the two germline ends. Germline lookup yields CDR1 LNHDA and CDR2 SQIVND (reference sequence). The CDR3 extends over 13 amino acids. The CDR3 sequence: CASSITGAGEAFF. For the CDR3, the DNA is TGTGCCAGTAGTATTACGGGGGCTGGAGAAGCTTTCTTT.

This clone has only one observation. The V and J genes are TRBV2 and TRBJ1-6; D gene uncertain. This CDR3 is built from 12 residues. From germline, CDR1 is SNHLY and CDR2 FYNNEI. V lost 3 bases and J 10 bases, leaving 7 bases between the germline ends. The CDR3 DNA reads as TGTGCCAGCAGTGAGATGCCCTCACCCCTCCACTTT. Residues: CASSEMPSPLHF. Variable domain in full (rest from reference TRBV2 and TRBJ1-6): EPEVTQTPSHQVTQMGQEVILRCVPISNHLYFYWYRQILGQKVEFLVSFYNNEISEKSEIFDDQFSVERPDGSNFTLKIRSTKLEDSAMYFCASSEMPSPLHFGNGTRLTVT.

This clone was counted a few times. The V and J genes are TRBV30 and TRBJ2-5; D is unresolved. In germline, CDR1 is GTSNPN, CDR2 SVGIG (reference sequence). CDR3 size: 16 residues. V was pared by 1 base and J by 2 bases, with 17 bases between. CDR3 bases: TGTGCCTGGAGTGCCAGACCCTGGGCCGATCAAGAGACCCAGTACTTC. This codes for CAWSARPWADQETQYF.

The J gene is TRBJ1-4, the V gene TRBV5-1; 7 bases map to TRBD1. The CDR3 runs 15 residues. Trimming removed 2 bases from V and 0 bases from J; junction bases left unmatched: 1. The germline V gene has CDR1 SGHRS and CDR2 YFSETQ. In DNA, the CDR3 is TGCGCCAGCAGCTTTCAGGGGGCAACTAATGAAAAACTGTTTTTT. It yields the protein CASSFQGATNEKLFF.

On this clone: A junction end diverges from the germline sequence, so it may reflect a read error. This sequence joins TRBV12-3 or TRBV12-4 and TRBJ2-7, with TRBD1 as a possible D gene (5 bases). The length of the CDR3 is 12 residues. The CDR3 here is CASSFGRYRSHF. Written as DNA, the CDR3 is TGTGCCAGCAGTTTCGGTCGGTACAGGTCTCACTTC.

The CDR3: CASPPTYEQYF. In nucleotides, the CDR3 is TGTGCCAGTCCACCTACTTACGAGCAGTACTTC. V usage is TRBV21-1 and J usage is TRBJ2-7; TRBD2, the D gene given by the table, was not confirmed from the DNA. TRBV21-1 is marked as a pseudogene. This CDR3 region has 11 residues.

CDR3 DNA: TGTGCCAGTAGTATACAGGTTTCGCTTAGTGGCTACACCTTC. Translated, it gives CASSIQVSLSGYTF. J is TRBJ1-2 and V is TRBV19; no firm D call. Germline assignment: CDR1 LNHDA and CDR2 SQIVND (reference sequence). The length of the CDR3 is 14 residues. The V gene lost 2 bases and the J gene lost 7 bases, with 14 bases spanning the gap.

In this sample, this clone is large (0.1 to 1%). The chain employs TRBV6-5 and TRBJ1-2; possibly TRBD1 for D (5 bases). This CDR3 has 16 amino acids. Trimming removed 2 bases at V and 2 bases at J, with 15 bases between. Germline V gene sequence: CDR1 MNHEY, CDR2 SVGAGI. The CDR3 region has the DNA TGTGCCAGCAGTTACCTGCTCGGACACAAAAACTATGGCTACACCTTC. The encoded protein is CASSYLLGHKNYGYTF.

This rearrangement joins TRBV4-2 to TRBJ2-7; D not certain. Germline CDR1 LGHNA, CDR2 YNFKEQ. This CDR3 contains 14 residues. The V gene lost 0 bases and the J gene lost 3 bases, with 9 bases spanning the gap. CDR3 in amino acids: CASSQDQRYYEQYF. The CDR3 DNA sequence: TGTGCCAGCAGCCAAGATCAGAGATACTACGAGCAGTACTTC.

J is TRBJ1-3 and V is TRBV6-5; D is undetermined. From germline, CDR1 is MNHEY and CDR2 SVGAGI. Between the trimmed V and J ends, which lost 6 bases and 0 bases, there was a span of 9 bases. The CDR3 covers 14 residues. CDR3 loop: CASSLDLSGNTIYF. The CDR3 nucleotides are TGTGCCAGCAGCCTAGATCTCTCTGGAAACACCATATATTTT.

This clone was seen only once. The CDR3 sequence: CASSLLGAEGYTF. CDR3 DNA: TGTGCCAGCTCCCTTCTGGGGGCAGAGGGCTACACCTTC. The gene calls are TRBV18 and TRBJ1-2; possible D gene TRBD1, 6 bases. Trimming pared 6 bases from V and 8 bases from J, leaving 16 bases between. Germline V gene lookup returns CDR1 KGHSH and CDR2 LQKENI. The CDR3 runs 13 residues. Using reference TRBV18 and TRBJ1-2 for the parts outside the CDR3, the full variable domain is NAGVMQNPRHLVRRRGQEARLRCSPMKGHSHVYWYRQLPEEGLKFMVYLQKENIIDESGMPKERFSAEFPKEGPSILRIQQVVRGDSAAYFCASSLLGAEGYTFGSGTRLTVV.

The V call is TRBV5-6, the J call TRBJ1-1; a possible D gene is TRBD1 (5 bases). CDR3 length: 15 amino acids. The germline V and J ends were trimmed by 4 bases and 1 base, with 14 bases remaining between them. CDR1 is SGHDT and CDR2 is YYEEEE in the germline V gene. For the CDR3, the DNA is TGTGCCAGCAGCCCCGGCGCAGGGAGGAACACTGAAGCTTTCTTT. It codes for CASSPGAGRNTEAFF.

This clone has just one count. The conserved closing phenylalanine or tryptophan is absent in this CDR3, likely reflecting a read error. Because the CDR3's place on the DNA is in doubt, the DNA is left out and the CDR3 is given as listed by TCRdb. This chain uses TRBV21-1 with TRBJ2-7; TRBD1, the D gene given by the table, was not confirmed from the DNA. TRBV21-1 is deemed a pseudogene. The CDR3 comprises 15 residues, both ends counted. The CDR3 protein is CASSKVGDSLVTSIS.

The V call is TRBV29-1, the J call TRBJ2-1; TRBD2 matches 12 bases. The length of the CDR3 is 18 residues. From germline, CDR1 is SQVTM and CDR2 ANQGSEA. Trimming removed 4 bases from V and 5 bases from J; junction bases left unmatched: 15. CDR3 loop: CSVGLLPGLAGPHNEQFF. The CDR3 coding sequence is TGCAGCGTTGGGCTGTTACCGGGACTAGCGGGCCCCCACAATGAGCAGTTCTTC.

The chain employs TRBV2 and TRBJ1-1; 7 bases line up with TRBD1. V lost 7 bases to trimming and J lost 4 bases; unmatched junction nucleotides: 9. In germline, CDR1 is SNHLY, CDR2 FYNNEI. The CDR3 runs to 14 residues. The CDR3 here is CASTVQGRVTEAFF. CDR3 coding DNA: TGTGCCAGCACCGTACAGGGGAGGGTCACTGAAGCTTTCTTT. Filled out from reference TRBV2 and TRBJ1-1, the complete variable domain reads EPEVTQTPSHQVTQMGQEVILRCVPISNHLYFYWYRQILGQKVEFLVSFYNNEISEKSEIFDDQFSVERPDGSNFTLKIRSTKLEDSAMYFCASTVQGRVTEAFFGQGTRLTVV.

The J gene is TRBJ1-2, the V gene TRBV10-3, with D uncertain. The CDR3 length is 14 residues. V was clipped by 4 bases and J by 6 bases, with 15 bases between them. Germline CDR1 and CDR2: ENHRY and SYGVKD. This CDR3 is CAISVVGFVDGYTF. For the CDR3, the DNA is TGTGCCATCAGTGTAGTAGGGTTTGTGGATGGCTACACCTTC.

This clone has more than one count but fewer than ten. The chain uses TRBV18 and TRBJ2-7; TRBD1 matches at 9 bases. The CDR3 is 14 amino acids. Germline V gives CDR1 KGHSH, CDR2 LQKENI. After removal of 3 bases from V and 4 bases from J, the junction contained 4 bases not matched to a gene. This chain's CDR3 is CASSPDRGFYEQYF. The CDR3 DNA reads TGTGCCAGCTCACCCGACAGGGGGTTTTACGAGCAGTACTTC.

V is TRBV7-9 and J is TRBJ1-5; 8 bases map to TRBD1. Germline values: CDR1 SEHNR, CDR2 FQNEAQ (reference sequence). The CDR3 length is 15 residues. J gave up 0 bases and V 5 bases, and 3 bases lay outside the gene matches. DNA for the CDR3: TGTGCCAGCAGCCAGACAGGGGCTAGCAATCAGCCCCAGCATTTT. Amino acids: CASSQTGASNQPQHF. Together with reference TRBV7-9 and TRBJ1-5, the CDR3 gives the full variable domain: DTGVSQNPRHKITKRGQNVTFRCDPISEHNRLYWYRQTLGQGPEFLTYFQNEAQLEKSRLLSDRFSAERPKGSFSTLEIQRTEQGDSAMYLCASSQTGASNQPQHFGDGTRLSIL.

This clone was observed a few times. The chain combines TRBV2 with TRBJ2-3; TRBD1 matches at 7 bases. The CDR3 covers 15 residues. Trimming took 4 bases from V and 2 from J; bases not matched to a gene: 6. The germline CDR1 and CDR2 sequences are SNHLY and FYNNEI. The CDR3 loop is CASSGWTGNTDTQYF. CDR3 bases: TGTGCCAGCAGTGGATGGACAGGAAACACAGATACGCAGTATTTT.

This chain links TRBV7-2 with TRBJ2-4; maybe TRBD1 (5 bases). V was trimmed by 1 base and J by 5 bases, leaving 15 bases between them. Looked up from germline, CDR1 is SGHTA and CDR2 is FQGNSA. This CDR3 is built from 16 residues. The CDR3 region is CASSLGPGIGQNIQYF. The CDR3 DNA follows: TGTGCCAGCAGCTTAGGCCCAGGGATCGGGCAAAACATTCAGTACTTC.

The gene calls are TRBV7-4 and TRBJ1-5; no firm D call. There are 17 residues in the CDR3. V lost 3 bases and J 0 bases, leaving 15 bases between the germline ends. In germline, CDR1 is SGHVT, CDR2 SQSDAQ. Here the CDR3 reads CASSLEVSASSNQPQHF. CDR3 DNA sequence: TGTGCCAGCAGCTTGGAAGTTTCGGCGTCTAGCAATCAGCCCCAGCATTTT.

This chain joins TRBV7-8 and TRBJ1-1, with D hard to call. The V end lost 0 bases, the J end lost 6 bases, and 17 bases lay between the germline ends. This CDR3 contains 16 residues. CDR1 is SGHVS, CDR2 FQNEAQ, per germline. The CDR3 protein is CASSLAQEELMPEAFF. DNA of the CDR3: TGTGCCAGCAGCTTAGCTCAGGAAGAGTTGATGCCTGAAGCTTTCTTT.